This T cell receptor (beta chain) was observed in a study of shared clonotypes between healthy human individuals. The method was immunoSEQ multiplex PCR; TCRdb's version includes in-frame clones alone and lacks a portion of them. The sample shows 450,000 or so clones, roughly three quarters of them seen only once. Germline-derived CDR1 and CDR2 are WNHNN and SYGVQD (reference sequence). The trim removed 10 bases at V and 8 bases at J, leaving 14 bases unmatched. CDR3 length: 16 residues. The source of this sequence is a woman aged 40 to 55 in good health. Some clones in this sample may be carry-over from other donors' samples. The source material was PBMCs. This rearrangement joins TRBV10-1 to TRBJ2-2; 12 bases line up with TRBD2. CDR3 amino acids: CANKHGLTSGSGELFF. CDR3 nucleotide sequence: TGCGCCAACAAGCACGGGCTGACTAGCGGGAGTGGGGAGCTGTTTTTT.